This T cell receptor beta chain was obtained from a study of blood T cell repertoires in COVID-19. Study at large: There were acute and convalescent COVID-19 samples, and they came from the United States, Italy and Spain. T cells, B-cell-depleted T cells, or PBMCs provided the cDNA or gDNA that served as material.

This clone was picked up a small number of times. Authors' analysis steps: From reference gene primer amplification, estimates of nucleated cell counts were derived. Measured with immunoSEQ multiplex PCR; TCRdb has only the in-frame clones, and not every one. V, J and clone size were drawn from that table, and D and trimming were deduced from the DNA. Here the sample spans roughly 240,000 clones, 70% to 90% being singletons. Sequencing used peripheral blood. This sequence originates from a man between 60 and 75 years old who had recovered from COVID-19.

CDR3 DNA: TGTGCCAGCAGCTCCATAGCGGGACGTGCTGATACGCAGTATTTT. It translates to CASSSIAGRADTQYF. The chain carries TRBV5-5 and TRBJ2-3; 8 nucleotides line up with TRBD2. Germline-derived CDR1 and CDR2 are SGHKS and YYEKEE (reference sequence). CDR3 size: 15 residues. V lost 3 bases, J lost 6 bases, and 9 bases stayed unmatched.